The clone carrying this T cell receptor (beta chain) was found many times. Its matching antigen is unknown. Germline assignment: CDR1 SGHNT and CDR2 YENEEA. V lost 3 bases and J lost 4; bases outside the gene matches: 6. This CDR3 region has 16 residues. These data originate in a study of prognosis after radiotherapy for stage I lung cancer. About the study: Enrollment of stage I non-small cell lung cancer patients ran from April 2018 to early 2019.

General study results and limits: Following stereotactic body radiation therapy, patients who went on to develop distant metastases had lower Shannon entropy. The number of unique TCR clones went down after stereotactic body radiation therapy, with a median of roughly 10,000 versus 7,000.

Researchers used two-round multiplex PCR to amplify TCR beta CDR3 starting from genomic DNA. Primers specific to each TRBV and TRBJ gene were used in first-round PCR. From the multiplex PCR reads, TCRdb called clonotypes with MiXCR, one entry per CDR3 protein. The sample yields fewer than 40,000 distinct CDR3 sequences, about 40% seen once. Sequenced material: PBMCs, taken before or after stereotactic body radiation therapy (not recorded which). This TCR derives from a donor over 45 with non-small cell lung cancer. The V call is TRBV11-3, the J call TRBJ1-4; 9 bases map to TRBD1. CDR3 loop: CASSFITGGVNEKLFF. CDR3 DNA: TGTGCCAGCAGCTTCATTACAGGGGGCGTTAATGAAAAACTGTTTTTT.